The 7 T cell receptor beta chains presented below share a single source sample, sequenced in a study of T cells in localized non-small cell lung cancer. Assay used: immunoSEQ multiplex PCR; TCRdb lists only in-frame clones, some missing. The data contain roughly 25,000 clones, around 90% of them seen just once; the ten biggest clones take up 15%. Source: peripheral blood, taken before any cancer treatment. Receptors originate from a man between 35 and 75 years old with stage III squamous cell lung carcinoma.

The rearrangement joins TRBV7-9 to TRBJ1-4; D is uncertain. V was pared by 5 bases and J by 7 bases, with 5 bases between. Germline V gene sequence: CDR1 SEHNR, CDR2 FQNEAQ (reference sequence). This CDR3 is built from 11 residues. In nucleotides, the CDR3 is TGTGCCAGCAGCAAAGGTGAAAAACTGTTTTTT. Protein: CASSKGEKLFF.

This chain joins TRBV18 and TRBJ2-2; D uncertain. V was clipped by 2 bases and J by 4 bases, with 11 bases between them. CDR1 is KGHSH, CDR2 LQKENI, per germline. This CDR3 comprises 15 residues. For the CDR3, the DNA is TGTGCCAGCTCACCAGGAGCGTCTAGCACCGGGGAGCTGTTTTTT. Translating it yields CASSPGASSTGELFF.

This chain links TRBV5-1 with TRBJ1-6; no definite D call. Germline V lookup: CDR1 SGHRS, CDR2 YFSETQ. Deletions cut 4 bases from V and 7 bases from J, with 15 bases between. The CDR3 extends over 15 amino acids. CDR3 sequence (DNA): TGCGCCAGCAGCGCCTCTCGGGGATGGAATTCACCCCTCCACTTT. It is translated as CASSASRGWNSPLHF.

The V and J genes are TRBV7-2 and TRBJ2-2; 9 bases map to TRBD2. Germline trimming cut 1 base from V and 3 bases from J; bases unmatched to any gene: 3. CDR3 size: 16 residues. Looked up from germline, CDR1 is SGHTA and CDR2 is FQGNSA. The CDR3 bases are TGTGCCAGCAGCTTAGTGGCTAGCGGGGACACCGGGGAGCTGTTTTTT. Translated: CASSLVASGDTGELFF.

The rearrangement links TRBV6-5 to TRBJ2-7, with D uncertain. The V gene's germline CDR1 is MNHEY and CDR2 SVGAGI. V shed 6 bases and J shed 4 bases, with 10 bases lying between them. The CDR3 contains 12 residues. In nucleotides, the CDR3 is TGTGCCAGCAGCCTCGACGGATACGAGCAGTACTTC. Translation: CASSLDGYEQYF.

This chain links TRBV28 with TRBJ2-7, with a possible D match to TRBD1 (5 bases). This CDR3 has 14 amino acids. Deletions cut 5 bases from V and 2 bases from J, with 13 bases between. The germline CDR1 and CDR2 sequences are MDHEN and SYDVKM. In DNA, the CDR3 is TGTGCCAGCAGTCGGCCTAGGGGCCCCTACGAGCAGTACTTC. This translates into CASSRPRGPYEQYF.

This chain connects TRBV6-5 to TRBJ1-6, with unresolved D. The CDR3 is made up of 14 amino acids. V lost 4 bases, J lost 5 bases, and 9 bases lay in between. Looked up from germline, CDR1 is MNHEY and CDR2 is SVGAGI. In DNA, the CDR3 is TGTGCCAGCAGTTCCAACCCCCATAATTCACCCCTCCACTTT. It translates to CASSSNPHNSPLHF.